These 20 T cell receptor beta chains were sequenced from one sample in a study of blood T cell repertoires in COVID-19. Libraries were prepared by immunoSEQ multiplex PCR; TCRdb keeps only in-frame clonotypes and omits some of them. The repertoire includes about 160,000 clones, roughly 80% of them detected once, and roughly 3.5% sits in the top ten. What was sequenced was PBMCs or T cells enriched from blood (not recorded which). These receptors all stem from an older woman who had recovered from COVID-19.

This chain links TRBV5-1 with TRBJ1-1, with D possibly TRBD1 on 5 matching bases. V shed 4 bases and J shed 6 bases, with 19 bases lying between them. Germline values: CDR1 SGHRS, CDR2 YFSETQ. The CDR3 has 15 residues. In nucleotides, the CDR3 is TGCGCCAGCAGCAGGGGAACCGGGACTACGCCTGAAGCTTTCTTT. Translating gives CASSRGTGTTPEAFF.

The chain uses TRBV29-1 and TRBJ1-5; D remains unclear. This CDR3 comprises 14 residues. Germline V gene data show CDR1 as SQVTM and CDR2 as ANQGSEA. V shed 1 base and J shed 3 bases, with 10 bases lying between them. The CDR3 DNA is TGCAGCGTTGAAGTAGGCGGATACAATCAGCCCCAGCATTTT. Translating gives CSVEVGGYNQPQHF.

The gene calls are TRBV2 and TRBJ1-4; D is possibly TRBD1 (6 bases). CDR3 length equals 14 residues. CDR1 and CDR2 (germline): SNHLY, FYNNEI. The V end was cut by 2 bases, the J end by 8 bases, with 12 bases between. CDR3 in DNA: TGTGCCAGCAGTGAACAGGGGCAGGGAGAAAAACTGTTTTTT. This codes for CASSEQGQGEKLFF.

The J gene is TRBJ1-6, the V gene TRBV2; 8 positions agree with TRBD1. The germline gives CDR1 SNHLY, CDR2 FYNNEI. The junction had 11 bases not matched to a gene; V was cut back by 7 bases and J by 6 bases. The CDR3 loop spans 16 amino acids. The CDR3 region is CASMGGKGQGNSPLHF. CDR3 bases: TGTGCCAGCATGGGTGGCAAAGGACAGGGTAATTCACCCCTCCACTTT.

This clone occurred a few times. This chain uses TRBV2 with TRBJ1-1, with 7 bases matching TRBD1. The CDR3 is made up of 15 amino acids. Germline V gene sequence: CDR1 SNHLY, CDR2 FYNNEI. The ends lost 6 bases at V and 1 base at J; junction bases unmatched: 8. Here the CDR3 DNA reads TGTGCCAGCAGACTAGAGACAGGGCAGAACACTGAAGCTTTCTTT. Amino acids: CASRLETGQNTEAFF.

J is TRBJ1-2 and V is TRBV7-2; D is ambiguous. The ends were cut back, 3 bases at V and 3 bases at J, with 20 bases in the middle. CDR1 SGHTA and CDR2 FQGNSA come from the germline V gene. CDR3 length: 17 amino acids. The CDR3 is CASSFAKHLQDYYGYTF. The CDR3 nucleotides are TGTGCCAGCAGCTTCGCTAAACACCTCCAGGATTACTATGGCTACACCTTC.

The rearrangement links TRBV6-5 to TRBJ2-7, with TRBD1 matching 11 bases. The CDR3 runs 15 residues. V trimming: 4 bases; J trimming: 7 bases; junction bases outside the gene matches: 9. Germline V gives CDR1 MNHEY, CDR2 SVGAGI. CDR3 protein: CASSSRDRGFGEQYF. The DNA for the CDR3 is TGTGCCAGCAGTTCACGGGACAGGGGGTTCGGAGAGCAGTACTTC.

CDR3 amino acids: CASSSLGGADYGYTF. CDR3 DNA sequence: TGCGCCAGCAGCTCCTTGGGGGGGGCGGACTATGGCTACACCTTC. The V and J genes are TRBV5-1 and TRBJ1-2; possibly TRBD1 for D (6 bases). V was pared by 3 bases and J by 3 bases, with 15 bases between. Germline assignment: CDR1 SGHRS and CDR2 YFSETQ. This CDR3 spans 15 amino acids. Supplemented by reference TRBV5-1 and TRBJ1-2, the full variable domain reads KAGVTQTPRYLIKTRGQQVTLSCSPISGHRSVSWYQQTPGQGLQFLFEYFSETQRNKGNFPGRFSGRQFSNSRSEMNVSTLELGDSALYLCASSSLGGADYGYTFGSGTRLTVV.

The chain uses TRBV12-3 or TRBV12-4 and TRBJ1-2; D is unresolved. Trimming took 0 bases from V and 4 from J, leaving 6 bases between them. The CDR3 spans 13 residues. This CDR3 reads CASSLAAGYGYTF. CDR3 DNA: TGTGCCAGCAGTTTAGCTGCAGGCTATGGCTACACCTTC.

This sequence joins TRBV6-4 and TRBJ2-3; D remains unclear. There are 15 residues in the CDR3. The V gene lost 0 bases and the J gene lost 0 bases, with 7 bases spanning the gap. Germline V gene sequence: CDR1 MRHNA, CDR2 SNTAGT. This CDR3 reads CASSDSPTSTDTQYF. The CDR3 DNA sequence: TGTGCCAGCAGTGACTCGCCGACTAGCACAGATACGCAGTATTTT.

The chain carries TRBV6-5 and TRBJ1-2; 7 bases match TRBD1. V trimming: 4 bases; J trimming: 4 bases; junction bases outside the gene matches: 6. CDR1 is MNHEY, CDR2 SVGAGI, per germline. CDR3 length equals 14 residues. The CDR3 loop is CASSSRQGTYGYTF. CDR3 nucleotides: TGTGCCAGCAGTTCCCGACAGGGAACCTATGGCTACACCTTC.

The chain couples TRBV6-5 to TRBJ1-1; D not resolved. In germline, CDR1 is MNHEY, CDR2 SVGAGI. Deletions cut 1 base from V and 3 bases from J, with 9 bases between. CDR3 length: 14 amino acids. CDR3 loop: CASSYYVRDTEAFF. As DNA, the CDR3 is TGTGCCAGCAGTTACTATGTTAGAGACACTGAAGCTTTCTTT.

This sequence joins TRBV2 and TRBJ2-7; TRBD2 aligns across 11 bases. Germline trimming cut 6 bases from V and 2 bases from J; bases unmatched to any gene: 6. Germline CDR1 SNHLY, CDR2 FYNNEI. The CDR3 has 15 amino acids. The CDR3 here is CASRTGLAGTYEQYF. CDR3 coding DNA: TGTGCCAGCAGGACAGGACTAGCGGGCACCTACGAGCAGTACTTC.

The chain couples TRBV5-4 to TRBJ1-1; tentative D call: TRBD1 (6 bases). The V gene lost 1 base and the J gene lost 3 bases, with 10 bases spanning the gap. CDR1 SGHNT and CDR2 YYREEE come from the germline V gene (reference sequence). The CDR3 loop spans 14 amino acids. The CDR3 here is CASSLSGGHTEAFF. Written as DNA, the CDR3 is TGTGCCAGCAGCTTGAGTGGGGGCCACACTGAAGCTTTCTTT.

This chain connects TRBV30 to TRBJ2-6; maybe TRBD1 (6 bases). Germline lookup yields CDR1 GTSNPN and CDR2 SVGIG (reference sequence). This CDR3 comprises 18 residues. Trimming removed 0 bases at V and 0 bases at J, with 15 bases between. In DNA form, the CDR3 reads TGTGCCTGGAGTGTACCCGTGGGACACAGCTCTGGGGCCAACGTCCTGACTTTC. This encodes CAWSVPVGHSSGANVLTF.

J is TRBJ1-2 and V is TRBV19, with TRBD1 matching 8 bases. Trimming at V came to 3 bases and at J to 9 bases, leaving 15 bases not matched to a gene. This CDR3 has 16 amino acids. Germline lookup yields CDR1 LNHDA and CDR2 SQIVND (reference sequence). The CDR3 sequence is CASSIRGQGEGKRYTF. The CDR3, as DNA: TGTGCCAGTAGTATCCGAGGACAGGGCGAAGGGAAACGCTACACCTTC.

The chain has TRBV5-1 and TRBJ2-3; maybe TRBD2 (5 bases). Looked up from germline, CDR1 is SGHRS and CDR2 is YFSETQ. Trimming removed 0 bases from V and 2 bases from J, with 10 bases in between. This CDR3 spans 15 amino acids. CDR3 region: CASSLGLASTDTQYF. DNA of the CDR3: TGCGCCAGCAGCTTGGGCCTAGCCTCCACAGATACGCAGTATTTT.

A single count supports this clone. The chain uses TRBV30 and TRBJ1-6, with 8 bases identical to TRBD1. Trimming took 3 bases from V and 10 from J; bases not matched to a gene: 8. CDR3 length equals 14 residues. Germline loops: CDR1 GTSNPN, CDR2 SVGIG (reference sequence). The CDR3 DNA reads TGTGCCTGGAGCAGGGGGCCCCTTCAGTCACCCCTCCACTTT. It specifies CAWSRGPLQSPLHF.

The chain is built from TRBV5-1 and TRBJ1-4, with 11 bases identical to TRBD1. Germline CDR1 is SGHRS and CDR2 is YFSETQ. The junction had 3 bases not matched to a gene; V was cut back by 4 bases and J by 7 bases. The CDR3 sequence is 14 residues long. CDR3 region: CASSTGTGGEKLFF. DNA of the CDR3: TGCGCCAGCAGCACCGGGACAGGGGGTGAAAAACTGTTTTTT. Full variable domain (remainder filled in from reference TRBV5-1 and TRBJ1-4): KAGVTQTPRYLIKTRGQQVTLSCSPISGHRSVSWYQQTPGQGLQFLFEYFSETQRNKGNFPGRFSGRQFSNSRSEMNVSTLELGDSALYLCASSTGTGGEKLFFGSGTQLSVL.

This clone came up once. The V and J genes are TRBV9 and TRBJ1-2; no reliable D call. The CDR3 sequence is 16 residues long. Germline CDR1 SGDLS, CDR2 YYNGEE. Deletions cut 4 bases from V and 8 bases from J, with 24 bases between. CDR3 loop: CASSSYRSPYLGGYTF. The CDR3 nucleotides are TGTGCCAGCAGCTCATACCGAAGTCCCTATCTCGGGGGCTACACCTTC.